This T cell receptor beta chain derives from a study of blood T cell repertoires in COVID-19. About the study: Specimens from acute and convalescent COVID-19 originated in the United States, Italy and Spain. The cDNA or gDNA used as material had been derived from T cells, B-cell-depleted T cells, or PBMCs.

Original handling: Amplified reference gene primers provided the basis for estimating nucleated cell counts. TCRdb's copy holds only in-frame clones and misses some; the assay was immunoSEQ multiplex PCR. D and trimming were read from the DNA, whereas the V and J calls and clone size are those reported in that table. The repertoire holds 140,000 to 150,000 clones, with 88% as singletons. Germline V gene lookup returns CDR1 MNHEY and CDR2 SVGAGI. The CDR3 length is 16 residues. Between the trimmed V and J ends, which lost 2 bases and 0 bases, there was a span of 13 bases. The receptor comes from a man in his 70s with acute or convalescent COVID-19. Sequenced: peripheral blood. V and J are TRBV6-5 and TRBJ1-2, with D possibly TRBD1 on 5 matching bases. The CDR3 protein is CASSYGQMTANYGYTF. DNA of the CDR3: TGTGCCAGCAGTTACGGGCAAATGACAGCTAACTATGGCTACACCTTC.